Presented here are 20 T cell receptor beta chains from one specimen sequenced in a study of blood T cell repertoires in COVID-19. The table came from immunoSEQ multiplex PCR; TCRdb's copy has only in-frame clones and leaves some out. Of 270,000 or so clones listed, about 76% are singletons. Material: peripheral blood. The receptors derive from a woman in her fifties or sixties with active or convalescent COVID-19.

CDR3 coding DNA: TGTGCCAGCAGCTCGGGAGGCGGGGGGTTCACAGATACGCAGTATTTT. Translating it yields CASSSGGGGFTDTQYF. V gene TRBV5-4 combines with J gene TRBJ2-3, with 8 bases lining up with TRBD2. Germline V gene sequence: CDR1 SGHNT, CDR2 YYREEE (reference sequence). Losses at the gene ends were 3 bases for V and 2 bases for J; bases not matched to a gene: 8. The CDR3 is 16 amino acids.

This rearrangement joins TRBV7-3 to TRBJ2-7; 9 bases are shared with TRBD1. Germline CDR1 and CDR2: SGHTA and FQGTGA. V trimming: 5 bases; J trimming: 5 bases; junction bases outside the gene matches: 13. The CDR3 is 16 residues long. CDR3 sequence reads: CASSKQGATGLNEQYF. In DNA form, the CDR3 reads TGTGCCAGCAGCAAACAGGGGGCGACGGGGTTGAACGAGCAGTACTTC.

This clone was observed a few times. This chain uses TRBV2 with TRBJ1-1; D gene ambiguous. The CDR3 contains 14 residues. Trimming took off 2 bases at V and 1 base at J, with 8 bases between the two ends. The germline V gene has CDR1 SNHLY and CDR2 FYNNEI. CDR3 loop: CASSERRGNTEAFF. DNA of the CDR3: TGTGCCAGCAGTGAAAGGAGAGGGAACACTGAAGCTTTCTTT.

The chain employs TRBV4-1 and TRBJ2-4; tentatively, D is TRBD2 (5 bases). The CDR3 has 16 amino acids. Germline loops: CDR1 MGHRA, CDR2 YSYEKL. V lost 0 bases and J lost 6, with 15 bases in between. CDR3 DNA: TGCGCCAGCAGCCAAGAGAGGATCGGGGTTCTAAACATTCAGTACTTC. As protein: CASSQERIGVLNIQYF.

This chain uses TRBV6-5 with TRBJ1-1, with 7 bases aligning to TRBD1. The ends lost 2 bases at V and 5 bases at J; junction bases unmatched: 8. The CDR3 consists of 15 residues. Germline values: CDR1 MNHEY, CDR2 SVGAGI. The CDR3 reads CASSYREGARTEAFF. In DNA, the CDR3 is TGTGCCAGCAGTTACCGAGAGGGGGCTCGGACTGAAGCTTTCTTT.

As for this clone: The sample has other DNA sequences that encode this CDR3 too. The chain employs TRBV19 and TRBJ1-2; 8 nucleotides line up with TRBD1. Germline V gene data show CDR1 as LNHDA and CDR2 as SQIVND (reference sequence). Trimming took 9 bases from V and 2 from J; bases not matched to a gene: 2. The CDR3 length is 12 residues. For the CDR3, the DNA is TGTGCCAGCCGGACAGGGAACTATGGCTACACCTTC. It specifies CASRTGNYGYTF.

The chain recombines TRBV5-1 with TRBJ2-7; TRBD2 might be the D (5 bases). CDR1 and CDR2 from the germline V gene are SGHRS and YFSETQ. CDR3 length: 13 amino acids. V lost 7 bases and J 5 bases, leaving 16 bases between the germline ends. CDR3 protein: CASRPFLLDEQYF. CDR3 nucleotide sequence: TGCGCCAGCCGTCCCTTCCTACTAGACGAGCAGTACTTC.

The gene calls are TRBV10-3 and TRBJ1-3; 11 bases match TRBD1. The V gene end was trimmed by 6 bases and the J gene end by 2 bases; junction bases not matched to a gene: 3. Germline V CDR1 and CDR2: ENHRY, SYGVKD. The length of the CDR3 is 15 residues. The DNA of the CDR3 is TGTGCCATCAGCCTGGGACAGGGGGCTGGAAACACCATATATTTT. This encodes CAISLGQGAGNTIYF.

The CDR3: CASSQTGPSYNEQFF. CDR3 in DNA: TGTGCCAGCAGCCAGACAGGGCCGTCCTACAATGAGCAGTTCTTC. The gene calls are TRBV7-9 and TRBJ2-1, with 7 nucleotides matching TRBD1. Germline V gene lookup returns CDR1 SEHNR and CDR2 FQNEAQ (reference sequence). This CDR3 comprises 15 residues. The ends lost 5 bases at V and 1 base at J; junction bases unmatched: 5.

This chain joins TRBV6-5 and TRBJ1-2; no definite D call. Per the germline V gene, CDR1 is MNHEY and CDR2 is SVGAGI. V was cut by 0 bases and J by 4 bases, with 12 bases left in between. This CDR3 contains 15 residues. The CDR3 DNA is TGTGCCAGCAGTTACTCGGCTCAGTTTTTCTATGGCTACACCTTC. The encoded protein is CASSYSAQFFYGYTF.

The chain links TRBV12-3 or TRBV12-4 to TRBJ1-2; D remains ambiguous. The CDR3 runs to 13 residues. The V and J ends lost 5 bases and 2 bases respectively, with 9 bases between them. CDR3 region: CASSERVNYGYTF. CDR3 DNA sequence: TGTGCCAGCAGTGAGAGAGTAAACTATGGCTACACCTTC.

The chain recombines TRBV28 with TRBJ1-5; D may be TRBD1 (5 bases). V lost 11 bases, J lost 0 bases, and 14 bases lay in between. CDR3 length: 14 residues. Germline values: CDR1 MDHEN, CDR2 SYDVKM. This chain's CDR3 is CAGPGIDSNQPQHF. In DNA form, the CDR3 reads TGTGCCGGGCCAGGGATTGATAGCAATCAGCCCCAGCATTTT. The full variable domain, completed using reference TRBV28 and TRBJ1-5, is DVKVTQSSRYLVKRTGEKVFLECVQDMDHENMFWYRQDPGLGLRLIYFSYDVKMKEKGDIPEGYSVSREKKERFSLILESASTNQTSMYLCAGPGIDSNQPQHFGDGTRLSIL.

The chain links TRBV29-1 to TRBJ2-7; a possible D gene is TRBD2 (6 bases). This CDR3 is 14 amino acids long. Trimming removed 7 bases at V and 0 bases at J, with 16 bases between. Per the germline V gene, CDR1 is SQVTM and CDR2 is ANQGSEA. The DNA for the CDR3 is TGCAGCGCGAGGCGGGGAGAAGGCTCCTACGAGCAGTACTTC. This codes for CSARRGEGSYEQYF.

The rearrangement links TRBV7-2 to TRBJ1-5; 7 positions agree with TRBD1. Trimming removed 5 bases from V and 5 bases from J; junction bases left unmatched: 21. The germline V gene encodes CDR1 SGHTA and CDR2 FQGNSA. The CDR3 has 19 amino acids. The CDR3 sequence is CASSPRGVGGLLSDQPQHF. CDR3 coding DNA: TGTGCCAGCAGCCCGAGGGGGGTAGGGGGCCTCCTCTCCGATCAGCCCCAGCATTTT.

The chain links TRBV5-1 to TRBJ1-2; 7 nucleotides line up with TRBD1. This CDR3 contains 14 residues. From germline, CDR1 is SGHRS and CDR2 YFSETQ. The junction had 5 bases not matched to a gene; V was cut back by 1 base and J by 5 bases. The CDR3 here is CASSLLQGDYGYTF. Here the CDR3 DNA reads TGCGCCAGCAGCTTGCTCCAGGGGGATTATGGCTACACCTTC.

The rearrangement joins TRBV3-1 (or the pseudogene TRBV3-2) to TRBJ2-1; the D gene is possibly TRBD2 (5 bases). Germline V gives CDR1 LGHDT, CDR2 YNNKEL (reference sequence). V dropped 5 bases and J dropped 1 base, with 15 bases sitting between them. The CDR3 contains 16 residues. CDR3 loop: CASSVGLATSYNEQFF. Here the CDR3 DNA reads TGTGCCAGCAGCGTCGGTCTAGCCACTTCCTACAATGAGCAGTTCTTC.

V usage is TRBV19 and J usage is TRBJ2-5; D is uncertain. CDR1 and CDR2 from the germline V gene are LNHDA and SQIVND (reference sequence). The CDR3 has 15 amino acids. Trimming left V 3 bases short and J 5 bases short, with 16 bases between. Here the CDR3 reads CASSMVGSRGETQYF. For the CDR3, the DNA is TGTGCCAGTAGTATGGTCGGGTCTCGTGGGGAGACCCAGTACTTC. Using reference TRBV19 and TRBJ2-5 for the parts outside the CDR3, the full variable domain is DGGITQSPKYLFRKEGQNVTLSCEQNLNHDAMYWYRQDPGQGLRLIYYSQIVNDFQKGDIAEGYSVSREKKESFPLTVTSAQKNPTAFYLCASSMVGSRGETQYFGPGTRLLVL.

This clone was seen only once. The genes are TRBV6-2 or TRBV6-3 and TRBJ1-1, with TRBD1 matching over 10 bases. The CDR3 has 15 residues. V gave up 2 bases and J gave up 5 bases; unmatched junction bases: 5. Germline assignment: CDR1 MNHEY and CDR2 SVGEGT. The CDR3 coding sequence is TGTGCCAGCAGTTACATGGGGACAGGGGTTACTGAAGCTTTCTTT. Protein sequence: CASSYMGTGVTEAFF.

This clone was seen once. The CDR3 nucleotides are TGTGCCAGCAGCCTTAGCAGGGGAGAAGCTTTCTTT. Protein: CASSLSRGEAFF. V and J are TRBV7-8 and TRBJ1-1; maybe TRBD1 (6 bases). This CDR3 is 12 amino acids long. V was pared by 5 bases and J by 8 bases, with 12 bases between. Germline CDR1 is SGHVS and CDR2 is FQNEAQ.

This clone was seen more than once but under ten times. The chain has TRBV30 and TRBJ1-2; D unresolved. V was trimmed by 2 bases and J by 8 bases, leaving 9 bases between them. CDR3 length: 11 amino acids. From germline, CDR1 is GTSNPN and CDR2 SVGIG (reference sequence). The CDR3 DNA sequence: TGTGCCTGGAGTAGTACAGTCGGCTACACCTTC. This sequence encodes CAWSSTVGYTF. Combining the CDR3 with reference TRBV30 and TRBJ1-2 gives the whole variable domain SQTIHQWPATLVQPVGSPLSLECTVEGTSNPNLYWYRQAAGRGLQLLFYSVGIGQISSEVPQNLSASRPQDRQFILSSKKLLLSDSGFYLCAWSSTVGYTFGSGTRLTVV.